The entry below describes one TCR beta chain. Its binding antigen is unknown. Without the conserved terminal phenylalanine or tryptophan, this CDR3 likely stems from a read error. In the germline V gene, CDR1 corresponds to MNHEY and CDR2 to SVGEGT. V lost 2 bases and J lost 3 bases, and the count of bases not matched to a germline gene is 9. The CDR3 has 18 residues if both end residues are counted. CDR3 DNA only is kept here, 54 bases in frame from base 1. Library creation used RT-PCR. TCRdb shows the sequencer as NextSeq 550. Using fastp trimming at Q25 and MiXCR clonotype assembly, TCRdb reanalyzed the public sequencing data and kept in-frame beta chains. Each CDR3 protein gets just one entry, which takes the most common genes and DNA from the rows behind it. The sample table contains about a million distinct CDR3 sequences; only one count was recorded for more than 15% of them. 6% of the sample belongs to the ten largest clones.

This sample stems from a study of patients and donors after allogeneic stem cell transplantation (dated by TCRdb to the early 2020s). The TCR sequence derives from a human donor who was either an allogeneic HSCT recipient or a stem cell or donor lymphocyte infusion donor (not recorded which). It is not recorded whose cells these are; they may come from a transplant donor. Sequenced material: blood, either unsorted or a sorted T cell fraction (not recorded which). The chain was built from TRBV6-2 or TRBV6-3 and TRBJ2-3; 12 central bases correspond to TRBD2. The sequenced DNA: TGTGCCAGCAGTTACGAGACTAGCGGGAGTAGAATGACAGATACGCAGTATTCT. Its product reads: CASSYETSGSRMTDTQYS.